This note documents a single TCR beta chain sequence. Many counts were recorded for this clonotype. Its specific antigen is unknown. Base-call qualities are not available, and no considerably larger clone is one nucleotide away. This specimen belongs to a study of Graves' ophthalmopathy and Graves' hyperthyroidism (dated by TCRdb to the late 2010s). Background on the whole study: Peripheral blood was collected at initial diagnosis, prior to any treatment. TCR beta repertoire signatures were used to distinguish Graves' ophthalmopathy from Graves' hyperthyroidism and to predict progression to ophthalmopathy. In total, 135 blood samples were TCR-sequenced: some 40 ophthalmopathy, over 70 hyperthyroidism and 17 hyperthyroidism-to-ophthalmopathy patients. A discovery set of 90 to 100 patients (around 40 ophthalmopathy, under 65 stable hyperthyroidism) was enrolled to explore V-J signatures distinguishing ophthalmopathy from hyperthyroidism. An independent validation cohort was composed of some 19 hyperthyroidism patients and around 16 patients who later progressed from hyperthyroidism to ophthalmopathy. In more than five hyperthyroidism patients, T-cell repertoires of thyroid tissue and blood were compared. Once sampling was done, hyperthyroidism patients were given methimazole at a starting dose of 30 mg daily, while ophthalmopathy patients were given high-dose intravenous methylprednisolone. For training and testing, the 80 to 100 patients in the discovery cohort were randomly divided in a 7:3 ratio.

Hyperthyroidism was defined as stable when no progression to ophthalmopathy occurred within 18 months of follow-up. Hyperthyroidism patients were newly diagnosed, with disease duration under 2 months, and aged 18 to 65 years. Anyone with other autoimmune diseases, uncontrolled infections, pregnancy or lactation was excluded from the study. Diagnosis was based on clinical symptoms, serum thyroxine, TRAb, thyroid ultrasound and orbital computed tomography. Using Ficoll-Paque density gradient centrifugation, PBMCs were isolated from 9 to 10 ml of fresh peripheral blood. Total RNA was extracted using Trizol reagent, and RNA quality was checked on an Agilent 2100 Bioanalyzer. CDR1 and CDR2 are read off the germline V gene as SGHAT and FQNNGV. The CDR3 sequence holds 16 residues, the cysteine and phenylalanine included. The CDR3 DNA has 48 bases and is translated from base 1. V and J are trimmed by 0 bases and 7 bases, and the gene matches miss 11 bases of the junction.

TCR beta CDR3 regions were amplified from RNA transcripts for repertoire sequencing. The first round was an RT-PCR using HTBI primers with the Qiagen OneStep RT-PCR kit, and this first round was followed by a second-round multiplex PCR, then size selection and purification. Libraries were sequenced paired-end with 100 bp reads on an Illumina HiSeq2000. The authors processed their data as follows. SOAPnuke was used for read processing, and reads with adapters, uncalled bases, a mean Phred below 15, or no exact constant-primer or identifier match were discarded. COPE v1.2.5 was used to merge high-quality paired reads. Unique nucleotide sequences were defined as clonotypes and aligned to IMGT TRB V, D and J references using MiTCR v1.1. The analysis was limited to V-J combinations with a frequency above 0.0001, which together covered 99% to 99.2% of the repertoires. A TCR clonal expansion and chaos score per V-J combination was defined as the ratio of F50 clonal expansion to chaos observed in the TCRdist matrix. Welch's t-statistics and random forest were used to reduce features to over ten V-J combinations, which were fed into a naive Bayes classifier. Thyroid-blood repertoire similarity was quantified with the Morisita-Horn index. TCRdb cleaned the public reads at Q25 with fastp, built clones with MiXCR and kept in-frame beta chains. Every CDR3 protein is listed once, alongside the most common genes and DNA of its rows. The V and J calls, along with clone size, are taken from TCRdb and not from the paper's own processing. This sample holds roughly 380,000 distinct CDR3 sequences; over 15% were observed only once. The top ten clonotypes cover around 7% of the sample.

Study-wide conclusions, independent of this receptor: Sample size was not predetermined statistically, and investigators were not blinded to group allocation. Among expanded thyroid clonotypes with frequency above 0.001, most also showed up in blood, which suggests that blood repertoires may reflect the thyroid immune response. In cross-validation, the 13-signature model distinguished ophthalmopathy from stable hyperthyroidism with less than 90% sensitivity and 81.08% specificity, while in the test set the corresponding values were about 80% and 75%. In validation, the model predicted ophthalmopathy progression with about 71% sensitivity and about 77% specificity; roughly eleven predicted patients were CT-confirmed with GO in a median of about 6.2 months.

The clonotype originates from a woman in her late teens or twenties with stable Graves' hyperthyroidism. Donor details come from another sample of the same person, matched by shared clones. The sequenced material came from peripheral blood. This chain is built from TRBV11-2 and TRBJ1-2, and 7 bases in between align with TRBD1. The CDR3 loop reads CASSLDRAQGYFGYTF. The sequence in DNA is TGTGCCAGCAGCTTAGATAGAGCACAGGGGTATTTTGGCTACACCTTC. This CDR3, with the reference TRBV11-2 and TRBJ1-2 proteins standing in past its ends, gives the full variable domain EAGVAQSPRYKIIEKRQSVAFWCNPISGHATLYWYQQILGQGPKLLIQFQNNGVVDDSQLPKDRFSAERLKGVDSTLKIQPAKLEDSAVYLCASSLDRAQGYFGYTFGSGTRLTVV.